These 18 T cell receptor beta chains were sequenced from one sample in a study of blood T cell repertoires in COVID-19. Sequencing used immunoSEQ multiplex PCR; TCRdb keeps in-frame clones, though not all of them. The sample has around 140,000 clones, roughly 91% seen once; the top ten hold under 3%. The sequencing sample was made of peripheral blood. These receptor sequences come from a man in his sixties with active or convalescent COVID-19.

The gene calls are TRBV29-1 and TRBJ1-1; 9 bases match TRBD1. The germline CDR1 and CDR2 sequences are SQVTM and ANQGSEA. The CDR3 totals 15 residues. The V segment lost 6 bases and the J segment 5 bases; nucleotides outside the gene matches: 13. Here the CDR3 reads CSVIGQGRSETEAFF. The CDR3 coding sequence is TGCAGCGTAATCGGACAGGGGCGCTCTGAGACTGAAGCTTTCTTT.

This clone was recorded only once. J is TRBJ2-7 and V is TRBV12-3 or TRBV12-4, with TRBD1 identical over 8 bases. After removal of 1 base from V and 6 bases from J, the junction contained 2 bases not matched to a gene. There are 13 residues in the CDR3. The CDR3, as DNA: TGTGCCAGCAGTTTAGGAACAGGGGGCGAGCAGTACTTC. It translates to CASSLGTGGEQYF.

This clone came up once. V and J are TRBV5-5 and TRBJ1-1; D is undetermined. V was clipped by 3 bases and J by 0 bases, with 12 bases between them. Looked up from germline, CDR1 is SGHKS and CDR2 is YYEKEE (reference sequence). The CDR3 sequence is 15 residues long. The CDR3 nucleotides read TGTGCCAGCAGCTCTCCAGCAGGTATGAACACTGAAGCTTTCTTT. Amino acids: CASSSPAGMNTEAFF. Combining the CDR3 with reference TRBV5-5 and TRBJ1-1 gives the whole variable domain DAGVTQSPTHLIKTRGQQVTLRCSPISGHKSVSWYQQVLGQGPQFIFQYYEKEERGRGNFPDRFSARQFPNYSSELNVNALLLGDSALYLCASSSPAGMNTEAFFGQGTRLTVV.

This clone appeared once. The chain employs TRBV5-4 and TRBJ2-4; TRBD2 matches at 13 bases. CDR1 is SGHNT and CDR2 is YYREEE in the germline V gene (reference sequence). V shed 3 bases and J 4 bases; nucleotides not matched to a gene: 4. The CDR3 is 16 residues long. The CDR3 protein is CASSSETSGGKNIQYF. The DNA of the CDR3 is TGTGCCAGCAGCTCCGAGACTAGCGGGGGGAAAAACATTCAGTACTTC.

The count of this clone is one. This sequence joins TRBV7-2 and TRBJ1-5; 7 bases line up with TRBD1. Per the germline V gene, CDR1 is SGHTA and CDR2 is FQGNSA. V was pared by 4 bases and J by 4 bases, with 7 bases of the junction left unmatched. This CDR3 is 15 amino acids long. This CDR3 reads CASSSAGQLNQPQHF. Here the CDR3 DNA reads TGTGCCAGCAGCTCAGCGGGACAGTTAAATCAGCCCCAGCATTTT.

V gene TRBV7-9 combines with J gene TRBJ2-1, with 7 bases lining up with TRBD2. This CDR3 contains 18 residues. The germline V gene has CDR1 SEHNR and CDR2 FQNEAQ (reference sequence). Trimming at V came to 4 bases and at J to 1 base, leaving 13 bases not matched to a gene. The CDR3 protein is CASSSPSRRERSYNEQFF. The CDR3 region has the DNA TGTGCCAGCAGCTCTCCGAGCCGGCGGGAGAGGTCCTACAATGAGCAGTTCTTC. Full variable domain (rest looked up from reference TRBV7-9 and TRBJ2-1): DTGVSQNPRHKITKRGQNVTFRCDPISEHNRLYWYRQTLGQGPEFLTYFQNEAQLEKSRLLSDRFSAERPKGSFSTLEIQRTEQGDSAMYLCASSSPSRRERSYNEQFFGPGTRLTVL.

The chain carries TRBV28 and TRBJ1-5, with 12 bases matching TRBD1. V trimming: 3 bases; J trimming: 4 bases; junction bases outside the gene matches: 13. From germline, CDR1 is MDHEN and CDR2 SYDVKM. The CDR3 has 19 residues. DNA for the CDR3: TGTGCCAGCAGTTTGCTCCCGGGACAGGGGGCAATGAGAAATCAGCCCCAGCATTTT. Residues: CASSLLPGQGAMRNQPQHF.

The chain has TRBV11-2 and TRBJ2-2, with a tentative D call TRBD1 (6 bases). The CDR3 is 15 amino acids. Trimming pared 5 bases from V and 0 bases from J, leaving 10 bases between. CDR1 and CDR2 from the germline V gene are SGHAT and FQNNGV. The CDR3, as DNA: TGTGCCAGCAGCCCAAAGGGGGCGAACACCGGGGAGCTGTTTTTT. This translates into CASSPKGANTGELFF.

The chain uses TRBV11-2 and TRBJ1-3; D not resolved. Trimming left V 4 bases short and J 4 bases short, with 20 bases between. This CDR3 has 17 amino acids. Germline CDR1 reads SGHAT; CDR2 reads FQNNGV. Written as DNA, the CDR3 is TGTGCCAGCAGCTCCAGTTCGGGAGGACTCTTCGGAAACACCATATATTTT. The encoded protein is CASSSSSGGLFGNTIYF.

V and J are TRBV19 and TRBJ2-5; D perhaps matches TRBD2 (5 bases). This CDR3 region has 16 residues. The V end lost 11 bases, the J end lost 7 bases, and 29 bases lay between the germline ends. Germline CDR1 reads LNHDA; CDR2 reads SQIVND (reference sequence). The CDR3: CARKQAETTFLGTQYF. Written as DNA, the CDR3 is TGTGCCCGGAAACAAGCGGAGACTACCTTCCTGGGGACCCAGTACTTC.

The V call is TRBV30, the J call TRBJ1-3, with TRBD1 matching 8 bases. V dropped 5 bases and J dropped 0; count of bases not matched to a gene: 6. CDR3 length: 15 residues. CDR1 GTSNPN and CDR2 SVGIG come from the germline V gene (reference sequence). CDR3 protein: CAWGAGGFSGNTIYF. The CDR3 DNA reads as TGTGCCTGGGGTGCAGGGGGCTTCTCTGGAAACACCATATATTTT.

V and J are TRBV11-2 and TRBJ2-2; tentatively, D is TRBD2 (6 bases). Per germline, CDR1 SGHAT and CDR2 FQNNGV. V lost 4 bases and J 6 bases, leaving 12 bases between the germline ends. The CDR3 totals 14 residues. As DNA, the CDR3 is TGTGCCAGCAGCTGGACCTGGGGGGCCGGGGAGCTGTTTTTT. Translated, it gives CASSWTWGAGELFF.

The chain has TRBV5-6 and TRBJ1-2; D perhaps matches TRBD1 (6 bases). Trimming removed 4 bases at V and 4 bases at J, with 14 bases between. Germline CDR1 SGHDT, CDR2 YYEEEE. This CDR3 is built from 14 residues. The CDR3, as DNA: TGTGCCAGCAGCCCCGATCGGACAGCCTATGGCTACACCTTC. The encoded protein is CASSPDRTAYGYTF.

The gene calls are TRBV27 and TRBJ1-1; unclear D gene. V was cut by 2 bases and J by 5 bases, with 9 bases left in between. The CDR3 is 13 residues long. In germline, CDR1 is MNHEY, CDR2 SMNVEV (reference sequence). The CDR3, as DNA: TGTGCCAGCAGTTTAATGCGGGGAACTGAAGCTTTCTTT. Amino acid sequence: CASSLMRGTEAFF.

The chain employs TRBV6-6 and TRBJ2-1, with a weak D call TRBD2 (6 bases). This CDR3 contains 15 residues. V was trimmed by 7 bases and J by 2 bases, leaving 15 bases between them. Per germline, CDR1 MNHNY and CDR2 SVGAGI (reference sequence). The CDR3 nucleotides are TGTGCCAGCATCCTCGACGGCGGGGCCTACAATGAGCAGTTCTTC. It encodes CASILDGGAYNEQFF.

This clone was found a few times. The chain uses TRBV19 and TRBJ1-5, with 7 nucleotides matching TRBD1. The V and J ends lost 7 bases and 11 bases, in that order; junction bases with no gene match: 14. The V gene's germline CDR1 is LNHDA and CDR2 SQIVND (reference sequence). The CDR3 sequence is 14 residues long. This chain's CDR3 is CASISDRAPRTQHF. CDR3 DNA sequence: TGTGCCAGTATTTCCGACAGGGCCCCTCGGACCCAGCATTTT.

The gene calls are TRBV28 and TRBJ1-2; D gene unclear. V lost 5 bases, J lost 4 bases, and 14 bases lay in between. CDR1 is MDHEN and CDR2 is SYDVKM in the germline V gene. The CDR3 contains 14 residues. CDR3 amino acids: CASSLPRSGYGYTF. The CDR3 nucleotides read TGTGCCAGCAGTCTTCCCCGATCCGGCTATGGCTACACCTTC.

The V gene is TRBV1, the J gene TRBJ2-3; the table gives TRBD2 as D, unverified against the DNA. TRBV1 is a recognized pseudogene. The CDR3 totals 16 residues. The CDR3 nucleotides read TGCACCACCCCGTGGGCGGGAGGGGAGTGCACAGATACGCAGTATTTT. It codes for CTTPWAGGECTDTQYF.